The present T cell receptor (beta chain) was sequenced within a study of T-cell reconstitution after alpha-beta-depleted transplantation in children. The library targeted TCRbeta and was prepared with unique molecular identifiers. MiXCR, applied by TCRdb to the PCR reads, yields one record per CDR3 protein. In the table there are about 500,000 distinct CDR3 sequences, 30% to 35% of which are singletons. Trimming shortened V by 1 base and J by 5 bases, and 12 bases separated the two germline ends. Germline loops: CDR1 SGHAT, CDR2 FQNNGV. This CDR3 is 15 amino acids long. This clonotype was seen only a few times.

This sequence originates from a human donor who donated a stem cell graft to a child with aplastic anemia. The V call is TRBV11-2, the J call TRBJ2-1, with a possible D match to TRBD2 (6 bases). Sample: PBMCs from the stem cell graft donor, taken from the stem cell graft. The CDR3 sequence is CASSLGAGSNNEQFF. The CDR3 DNA reads as TGTGCCAGCAGCTTAGGGGCGGGATCCAACAATGAGCAGTTCTTC. Combining the CDR3 with reference TRBV11-2 and TRBJ2-1 gives the whole variable domain EAGVAQSPRYKIIEKRQSVAFWCNPISGHATLYWYQQILGQGPKLLIQFQNNGVVDDSQLPKDRFSAERLKGVDSTLKIQPAKLEDSAVYLCASSLGAGSNNEQFFGPGTRLTVL.